The 8 T cell receptor beta chains below all came from one sample that was sequenced in a study of Ad26.COV2.S vaccination and SARS-CoV-2 variants (dated by TCRdb to the early 2020s). Reading the label with the study, this specimen's treatment or condition is: over 15 received Ad26.COV2.S at low or high dose, single or two shots; a few received placebo; per-sample allocation not given. Repertoires of vaccine and placebo recipients were sequenced from samples collected on day 63 after the first injection. The library was made by the immunoSEQ multiplex PCR assay. TCRdb stores this immuneACCESS table with in-frame sequences only. Part of the clones is absent; in the studies checked, under half of the shortfall reflects unresolved V genes, and no reason is known for the rest. The sample table lists 430,000 or so clones, approximately 92% of them with a count of one. The top ten hold 12% of the sample.

Sequencing was performed on peripheral blood, taken in a trial of Ad26.COV2.S vaccine versus placebo. The receptors here all came from a person between 18 and 60 years old who received the Ad26.COV2.S COVID-19 vaccine or a placebo.

The chain couples TRBV5-6 to TRBJ2-3; 8 bases align to TRBD2. There are 14 residues in the CDR3. Germline CDR1 SGHDT, CDR2 YYEEEE. Trimming cost V 5 bases and J 2 bases; bases outside gene matches: 4. As DNA, the CDR3 is TGTGCCAGCAGAAGCGGGAGTGTCACAGATACGCAGTATTTT. This sequence encodes CASRSGSVTDTQYF. Full variable domain (rest looked up from reference TRBV5-6 and TRBJ2-3): DAGVTQSPTHLIKTRGQQVTLRCSPKSGHDTVSWYQQALGQGPQFIFQYYEEEERQRGNFPDRFSGHQFPNYSSELNVNALLLGDSALYLCASRSGSVTDTQYFGPGTRLTVL.

This sequence joins TRBV24-1 and TRBJ2-3; TRBD1 matches 7 bases. Germline assignment: CDR1 KGHDR and CDR2 SFDVKD. The CDR3 has 17 residues. V was clipped by 3 bases and J by 0 bases; unmatched bases: 8. DNA for the CDR3: TGTGCCACCAGTGATCCAGGGACAGCCATAAGCACAGATACGCAGTATTTT. Translation: CATSDPGTAISTDTQYF.

The chain combines TRBV7-8 with TRBJ2-5; 10 bases are shared with TRBD2. Trimming at V came to 3 bases and at J to 2 bases, leaving 9 bases not matched to a gene. Germline CDR1 reads SGHVS; CDR2 reads FQNEAQ. The length of the CDR3 is 17 residues. The CDR3 DNA is TGTGCCAGCAGCTTGGGGACTAGCGCGAGACGGCAAGAGACCCAGTACTTC. It translates to CASSLGTSARRQETQYF. Complete variable domain (other parts from reference TRBV7-8 and TRBJ2-5): GAGVSQSPRYKVAKRGQDVALRCDPISGHVSLFWYQQALGQGPEFLTYFQNEAQLDKSGLPSDRFFAERPEGSVSTLKIQRTQQEDSAVYLCASSLGTSARRQETQYFGPGTRLLVL.

The rearrangement joins TRBV2 to TRBJ2-7, with a weak D call TRBD2 (5 bases). Germline assignment: CDR1 SNHLY and CDR2 FYNNEI. The CDR3 covers 13 residues. The germline V and J ends were trimmed by 4 bases and 3 bases, with 10 bases remaining between them. Written as DNA, the CDR3 is TGTGCCAGCAGTGCGGGGTGGAACTACGAGCAGTACTTC. It translates to CASSAGWNYEQYF.

The J gene is TRBJ2-7, the V gene TRBV7-9, with 13 bases lining up with TRBD2. The CDR3 extends over 17 amino acids. The germline CDR1 and CDR2 sequences are SEHNR and FQNEAQ (reference sequence). Germline trimming cut 4 bases from V and 3 bases from J; bases unmatched to any gene: 9. This chain's CDR3 is CASSSGLAGVGGYEQYF. As DNA, the CDR3 is TGTGCCAGCAGCTCTGGACTAGCGGGAGTGGGGGGCTACGAGCAGTACTTC.

V gene TRBV28 combines with J gene TRBJ2-3, with no clear D. The CDR3 has 11 amino acids. The germline gives CDR1 MDHEN, CDR2 SYDVKM. Trimming pared 2 bases from V and 6 bases from J, leaving 3 bases between. CDR3 sequence (DNA): TGTGCCAGCAGTTTACTTGATACGCAGTATTTT. This gives the protein CASSLLDTQYF. The variable domain in full, completed from reference TRBV28 and TRBJ2-3, reads DVKVTQSSRYLVKRTGEKVFLECVQDMDHENMFWYRQDPGLGLRLIYFSYDVKMKEKGDIPEGYSVSREKKERFSLILESASTNQTSMYLCASSLLDTQYFGPGTRLTVL.

The genes are TRBV18 and TRBJ2-3; 11 bases map to TRBD1. The CDR3 consists of 19 residues. Germline-derived CDR1 and CDR2 are KGHSH and LQKENI. The J segment lost 4 bases and the V segment lost 0 bases, leaving 12 bases of the junction unmatched. DNA of the CDR3: TGTGCCAGCTCACCACCATTTGGGGCCGGGACAGGGGGATCAGATACGCAGTATTTT. It encodes CASSPPFGAGTGGSDTQYF. The complete variable domain, with remaining parts taken from reference TRBV18 and TRBJ2-3, reads NAGVMQNPRHLVRRRGQEARLRCSPMKGHSHVYWYRQLPEEGLKFMVYLQKENIIDESGMPKERFSAEFPKEGPSILRIQQVVRGDSAAYFCASSPPFGAGTGGSDTQYFGPGTRLTVL.

The chain couples TRBV4-1 to TRBJ2-7; D unclear. CDR3 length: 14 amino acids. V gave up 0 bases and J gave up 6 bases, with 12 bases separating them. CDR1 and CDR2 from the germline V gene are MGHRA and YSYEKL. CDR3 nucleotides: TGCGCCAGCAGCCAAGATAGCTTCGGTGGCGAGCAGTACTTC. It is translated as CASSQDSFGGEQYF.